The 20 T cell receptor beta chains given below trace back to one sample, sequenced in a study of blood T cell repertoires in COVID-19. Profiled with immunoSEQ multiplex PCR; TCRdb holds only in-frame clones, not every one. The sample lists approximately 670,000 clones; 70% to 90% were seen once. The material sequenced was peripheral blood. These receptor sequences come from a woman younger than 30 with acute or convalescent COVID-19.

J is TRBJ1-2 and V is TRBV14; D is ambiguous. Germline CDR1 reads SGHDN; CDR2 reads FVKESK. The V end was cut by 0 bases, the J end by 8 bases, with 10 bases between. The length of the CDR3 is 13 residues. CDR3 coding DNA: TGTGCCAGCAGCCAAGACCAAGTGGAGGGCTACACCTTC. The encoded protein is CASSQDQVEGYTF.

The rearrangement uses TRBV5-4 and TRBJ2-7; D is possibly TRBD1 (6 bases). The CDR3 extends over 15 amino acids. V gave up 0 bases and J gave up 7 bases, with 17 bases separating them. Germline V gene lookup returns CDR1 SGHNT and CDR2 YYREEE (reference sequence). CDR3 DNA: TGTGCCAGCAGCTTGGTTGTGGGGGCGGAGGTGGAGCAGTACTTC. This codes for CASSLVVGAEVEQYF.

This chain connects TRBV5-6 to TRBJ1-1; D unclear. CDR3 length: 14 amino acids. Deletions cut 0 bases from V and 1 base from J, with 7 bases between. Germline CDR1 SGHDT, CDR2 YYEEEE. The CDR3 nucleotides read TGTGCCAGCAGCTTGGGCCGGTGGAACACTGAAGCTTTCTTT. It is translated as CASSLGRWNTEAFF.

The DNA for the CDR3 is TGTGCCAGCAGTTTGGCTAGCAATCAGCCCCAGCATTTT. Its translation: CASSLASNQPQHF. The chain carries TRBV6-2 or TRBV6-3 and TRBJ1-5; no clear D. Germline CDR1 is MNHEY and CDR2 is SVGEGT. The CDR3 loop spans 13 amino acids. V was shortened by 4 bases and J by 0 bases, with 4 bases between the two germline ends.

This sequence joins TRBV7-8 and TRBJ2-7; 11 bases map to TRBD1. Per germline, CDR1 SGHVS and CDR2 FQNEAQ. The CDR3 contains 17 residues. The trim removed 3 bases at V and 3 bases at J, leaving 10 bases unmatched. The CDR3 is CASSLGIAGTGGYEQYF. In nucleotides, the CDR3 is TGTGCCAGCAGCTTGGGAATAGCCGGGACAGGGGGCTACGAGCAGTACTTC.

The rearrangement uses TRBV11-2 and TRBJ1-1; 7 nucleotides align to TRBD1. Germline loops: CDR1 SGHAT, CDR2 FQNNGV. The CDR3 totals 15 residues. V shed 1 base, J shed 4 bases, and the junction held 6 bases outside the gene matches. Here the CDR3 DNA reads TGTGCCAGCAGCTTAGGGGCAGGGGGTACCACTGAAGCTTTCTTT. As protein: CASSLGAGGTTEAFF. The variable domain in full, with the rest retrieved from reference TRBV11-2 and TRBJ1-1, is EAGVAQSPRYKIIEKRQSVAFWCNPISGHATLYWYQQILGQGPKLLIQFQNNGVVDDSQLPKDRFSAERLKGVDSTLKIQPAKLEDSAVYLCASSLGAGGTTEAFFGQGTRLTVV.

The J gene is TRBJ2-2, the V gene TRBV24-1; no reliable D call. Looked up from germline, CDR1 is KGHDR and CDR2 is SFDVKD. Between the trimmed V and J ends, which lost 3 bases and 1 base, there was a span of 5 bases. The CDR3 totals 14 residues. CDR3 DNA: TGTGCCACCAGTGATCAGGTGAACACCGGGGAGCTGTTTTTT. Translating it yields CATSDQVNTGELFF.

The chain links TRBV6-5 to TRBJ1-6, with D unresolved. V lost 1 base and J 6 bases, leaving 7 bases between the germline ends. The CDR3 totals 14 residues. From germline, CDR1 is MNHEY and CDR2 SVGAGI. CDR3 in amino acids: CASSYLEPNSPLHF. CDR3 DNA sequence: TGTGCCAGCAGTTACTTGGAGCCTAATTCACCCCTCCACTTT.

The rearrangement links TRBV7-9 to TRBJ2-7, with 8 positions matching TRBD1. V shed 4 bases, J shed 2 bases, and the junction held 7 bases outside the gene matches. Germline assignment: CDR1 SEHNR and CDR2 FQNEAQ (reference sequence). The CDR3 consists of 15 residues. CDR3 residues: CASSYGQGDTYEQYF. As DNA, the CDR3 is TGTGCCAGCAGCTACGGACAGGGAGATACCTACGAGCAGTACTTC.

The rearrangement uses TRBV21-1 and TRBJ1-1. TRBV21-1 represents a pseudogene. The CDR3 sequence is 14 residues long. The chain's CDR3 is CAAEGHALNTEAFF. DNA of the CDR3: TGTGCCGCGGAGGGTCACGCCTTGAACACTGAAGCTTTCTTT.

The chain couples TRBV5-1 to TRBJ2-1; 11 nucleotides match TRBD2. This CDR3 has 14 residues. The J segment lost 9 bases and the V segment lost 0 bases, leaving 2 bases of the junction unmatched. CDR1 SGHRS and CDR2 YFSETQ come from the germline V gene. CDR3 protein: CASSLELAGGEQFF. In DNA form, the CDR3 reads TGCGCCAGCAGCTTGGAGCTAGCGGGGGGTGAGCAGTTCTTC.

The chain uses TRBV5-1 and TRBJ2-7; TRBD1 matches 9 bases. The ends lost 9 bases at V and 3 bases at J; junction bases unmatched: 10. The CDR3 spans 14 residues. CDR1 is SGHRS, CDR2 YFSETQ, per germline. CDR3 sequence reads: CATALGQGVYEQYF. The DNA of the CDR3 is TGCGCCACGGCTCTGGGACAGGGAGTCTACGAGCAGTACTTC.

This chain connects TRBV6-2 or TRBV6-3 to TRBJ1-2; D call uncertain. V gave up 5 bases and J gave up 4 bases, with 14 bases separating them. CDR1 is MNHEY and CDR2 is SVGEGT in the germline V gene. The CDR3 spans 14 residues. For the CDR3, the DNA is TGTGCCAGCAGTGCCGTCCTTCTATCCTATGGCTACACCTTC. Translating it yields CASSAVLLSYGYTF.

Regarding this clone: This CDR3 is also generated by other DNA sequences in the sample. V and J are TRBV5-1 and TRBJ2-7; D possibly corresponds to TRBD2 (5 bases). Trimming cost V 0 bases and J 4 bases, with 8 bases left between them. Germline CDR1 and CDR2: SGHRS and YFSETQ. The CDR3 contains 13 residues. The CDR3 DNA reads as TGCGCCAGCAGCTTGGCCCGAGGGTACGAGCAGTACTTC. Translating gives CASSLARGYEQYF.

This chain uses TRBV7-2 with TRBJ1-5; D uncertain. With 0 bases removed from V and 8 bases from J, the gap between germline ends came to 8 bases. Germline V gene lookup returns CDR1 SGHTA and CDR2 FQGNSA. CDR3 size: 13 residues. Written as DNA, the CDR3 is TGTGCCAGCAGCTTAGCGTACGGGAAGCCCCAGCATTTT. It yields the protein CASSLAYGKPQHF.

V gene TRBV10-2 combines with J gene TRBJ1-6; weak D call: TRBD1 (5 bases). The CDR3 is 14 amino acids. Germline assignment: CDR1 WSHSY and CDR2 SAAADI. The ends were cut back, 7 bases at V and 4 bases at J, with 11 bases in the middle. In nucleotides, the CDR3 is TGCGCCAGCACCCTGGAGGGGTATAATTCACCCCTCCACTTT. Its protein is CASTLEGYNSPLHF.

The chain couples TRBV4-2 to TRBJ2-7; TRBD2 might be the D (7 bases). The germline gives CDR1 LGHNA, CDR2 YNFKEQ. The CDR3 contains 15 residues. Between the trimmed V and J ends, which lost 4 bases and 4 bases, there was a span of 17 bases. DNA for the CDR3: TGTGCCAGCAGCCCTGGGGGGGGGCCCCAGTACGAGCAGTACTTC. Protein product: CASSPGGGPQYEQYF.

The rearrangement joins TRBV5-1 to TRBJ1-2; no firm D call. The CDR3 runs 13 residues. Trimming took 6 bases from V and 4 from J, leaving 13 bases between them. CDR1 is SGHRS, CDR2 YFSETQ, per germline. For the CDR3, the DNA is TGCGCCAGCACCTTCGGGTACGGCTATGGCTACACCTTC. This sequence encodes CASTFGYGYGYTF. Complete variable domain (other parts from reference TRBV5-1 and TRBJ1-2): KAGVTQTPRYLIKTRGQQVTLSCSPISGHRSVSWYQQTPGQGLQFLFEYFSETQRNKGNFPGRFSGRQFSNSRSEMNVSTLELGDSALYLCASTFGYGYGYTFGSGTRLTVV.

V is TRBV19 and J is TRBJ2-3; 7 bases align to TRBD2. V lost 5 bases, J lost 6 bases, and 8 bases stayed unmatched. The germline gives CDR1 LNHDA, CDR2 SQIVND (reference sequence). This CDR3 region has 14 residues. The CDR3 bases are TGTGCCAGTAGTTGGGCGGGGGTTCAGGATACGCAGTATTTT. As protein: CASSWAGVQDTQYF.

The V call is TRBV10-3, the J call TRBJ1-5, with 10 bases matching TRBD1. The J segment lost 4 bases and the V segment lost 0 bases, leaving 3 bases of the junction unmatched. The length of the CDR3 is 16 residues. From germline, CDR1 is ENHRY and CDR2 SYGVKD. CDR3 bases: TGTGCCATCAGTGAGTCCGGACAGGGGGGGAATCAGCCCCAGCATTTT. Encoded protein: CAISESGQGGNQPQHF.